The table lists the clone carrying this TCR beta chain with a few counts. Everyone who took part was about 18 to 90 years old, and they came from roughly 25 US areas. As processed by the authors: Estimated nucleated cell counts came from reference gene primer amplification. Sequencing used immunoSEQ multiplex PCR; TCRdb keeps in-frame clones, though not all of them. That table gives V, J and clone size, and the DNA gave D and trimming. The sample lists 150,000 or so clones, roughly 84% seen once, with 15% to 20% in the top ten. This sample stems from a study of blood T cell repertoires in COVID-19. About the research overall: In each case, the material was cDNA or gDNA derived from T cells, B-cell-depleted T cells, or PBMCs.

Germline CDR1 is SGHTA and CDR2 is FQGTGA. V shed 5 bases and J shed 10 bases, with 18 bases lying between them. The CDR3 loop spans 14 amino acids. The sample was PBMCs or T cells enriched from blood (not recorded which). The genes are TRBV7-3 and TRBJ2-1, with D possibly TRBD1 on 6 matching bases. The sequence came from a man in his sixties who had recovered from COVID-19. The CDR3 bases are TGTGCCAGCAGCCCCAACCCACAGGGCTTAGAGCAGTTCTTC. This encodes CASSPNPQGLEQFF.